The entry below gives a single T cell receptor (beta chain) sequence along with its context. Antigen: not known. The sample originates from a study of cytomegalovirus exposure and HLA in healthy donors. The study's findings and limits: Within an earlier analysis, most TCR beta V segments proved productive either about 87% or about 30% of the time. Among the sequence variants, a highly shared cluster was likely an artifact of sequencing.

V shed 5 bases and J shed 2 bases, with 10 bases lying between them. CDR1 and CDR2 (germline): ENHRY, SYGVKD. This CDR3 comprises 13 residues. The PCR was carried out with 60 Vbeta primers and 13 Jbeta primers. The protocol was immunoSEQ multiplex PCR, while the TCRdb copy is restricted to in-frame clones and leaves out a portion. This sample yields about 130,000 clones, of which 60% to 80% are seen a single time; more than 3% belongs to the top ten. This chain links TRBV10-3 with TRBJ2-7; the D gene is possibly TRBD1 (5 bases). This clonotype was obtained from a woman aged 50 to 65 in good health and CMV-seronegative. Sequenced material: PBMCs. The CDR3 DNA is TGTGCCATCAGTACAGACAGCGCCTACGAGCAGTACTTC. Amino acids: CAISTDSAYEQYF.